Below, 24 T cell receptor beta chains from the same sample are listed, as sequenced in a study of blood T cell repertoires in COVID-19. Assay: immunoSEQ multiplex PCR; the TCRdb copy retains only in-frame clones and omits some. The data show some 200,000 clones, with 87% seen just once and around 12% held by the top ten. Source material: peripheral blood. These receptor sequences come from a woman in her 70s with COVID-19, enrolled during active disease.

CDR3 in DNA: TGTGCCAGCAGCTTAGTTAGTGGTGGACAGGGTTATGGCTACACCTTC. This translates into CASSLVSGGQGYGYTF. This sequence joins TRBV7-2 and TRBJ1-2, with TRBD1 matching 8 bases. The CDR3 totals 16 residues. After removal of 1 base from V and 5 bases from J, the junction contained 9 bases not matched to a gene. The germline V gene has CDR1 SGHTA and CDR2 FQGNSA. Based on the CDR3 plus reference TRBV7-2 and TRBJ1-2, the full variable domain is GAGVSQSPSNKVTEKGKDVELRCDPISGHTALYWYRQSLGQGLEFLIYFQGNSAPDKSGLPSDRFSAERTGGSVSTLTIQRTQQEDSAVYLCASSLVSGGQGYGYTFGSGTRLTVV.

This chain connects TRBV11-3 to TRBJ2-5; no clear D gene. Per germline, CDR1 SGHNT and CDR2 YENEEA. This CDR3 has 13 amino acids. V gave up 3 bases and J gave up 0 bases, with 5 bases separating them. DNA of the CDR3: TGTGCCAGCAGCTTTCCTCACCAAGAGACCCAGTACTTC. It encodes CASSFPHQETQYF.

This sequence joins TRBV30 and TRBJ2-7; the D gene is possibly TRBD1 (5 bases). The length of the CDR3 is 10 residues. Germline loops: CDR1 GTSNPN, CDR2 SVGIG (reference sequence). Deletions cut 8 bases from V and 3 bases from J, with 8 bases between. CDR3 protein: CAADSYEQYF. The CDR3, as DNA: TGTGCCGCAGACAGCTACGAGCAGTACTTC.

The rearrangement joins TRBV2 to TRBJ1-2; a possible D gene is TRBD1 (5 bases). CDR3 length: 13 amino acids. From germline, CDR1 is SNHLY and CDR2 FYNNEI. The CDR3 bases are TGTGCAGAGACGGGGGGTACCTCCTATGGCTACACCTTC. Protein: CAETGGTSYGYTF. Full variable domain (remainder filled in from reference TRBV2 and TRBJ1-2): EPEVTQTPSHQVTQMGQEVILRCVPISNHLYFYWYRQILGQKVEFLVSFYNNEISEKSEIFDDQFSVERPDGSNFTLKIRSTKLEDSAMYFCAETGGTSYGYTFGSGTRLTVV.

V gene TRBV7-9 combines with J gene TRBJ1-1, with D unclear. The V and J ends lost 3 bases and 1 base respectively, with 9 bases between them. The length of the CDR3 is 14 residues. CDR1 SEHNR and CDR2 FQNEAQ come from the germline V gene (reference sequence). The CDR3 here is CASSLSLWNTEAFF. In nucleotides, the CDR3 is TGTGCCAGCAGCTTGAGCCTCTGGAACACTGAAGCTTTCTTT.

The chain uses TRBV30 and TRBJ2-7, with 10 bases matching TRBD2. The junction had 6 bases not matched to a gene; V was cut back by 2 bases and J by 5 bases. The CDR3 contains 14 residues. CDR1 and CDR2 (germline): GTSNPN, SVGIG (reference sequence). CDR3 nucleotide sequence: TGTGCCTGGAGTAGTCTAGCGGGAGCCGACGAGCAGTACTTC. It translates to CAWSSLAGADEQYF.

This clone came up a few times. The rearrangement joins TRBV19 to TRBJ1-5, with 7 bases matching TRBD1. The CDR3 contains 12 residues. CDR1 and CDR2 (germline): LNHDA, SQIVND (reference sequence). Trimming removed 7 bases from V and 6 bases from J; junction bases left unmatched: 3. CDR3 DNA: TGTGCCAGTACGAGGGGGCCTCAGCCCCAGCATTTT. The encoded protein is CASTRGPQPQHF.

The genes are TRBV6-2 or TRBV6-3 and TRBJ1-5; maybe TRBD1 (6 bases). Trimming shortened V by 5 bases and J by 6 bases, and 11 bases separated the two germline ends. The length of the CDR3 is 13 residues. CDR1 and CDR2 from the germline V gene are MNHEY and SVGEGT. The chain's CDR3 is CASSASGVQPQHF. The CDR3 region has the DNA TGTGCCAGCAGTGCATCAGGGGTTCAGCCCCAGCATTTT.

The chain joins TRBV7-3 to TRBJ2-3; 14 nucleotides agree with TRBD2. The CDR3 consists of 15 residues. CDR1 and CDR2 from the germline V gene are SGHTA and FQGTGA. V shed 5 bases and J 6 bases; nucleotides not matched to a gene: 4. CDR3 residues: CASSLTSGRGDTQYF. CDR3 in DNA: TGTGCCAGCAGCCTGACTAGCGGGAGGGGTGATACGCAGTATTTT. The full variable domain, its missing parts supplied by reference TRBV7-3 and TRBJ2-3, is GAGVSQTPSNKVTEKGKYVELRCDPISGHTALYWYRQSLGQGPEFLIYFQGTGAADDSGLPNDRFFAVRPEGSVSTLKIQRTERGDSAVYLCASSLTSGRGDTQYFGPGTRLTVL.

The chain has TRBV19 and TRBJ2-7, with TRBD1 matching over 8 bases. V was clipped by 5 bases and J by 4 bases; unmatched bases: 10. This CDR3 comprises 15 residues. Germline-derived CDR1 and CDR2 are LNHDA and SQIVND (reference sequence). This chain's CDR3 is CASSPSDRATYEQYF. The CDR3 nucleotides read TGTGCCAGTAGTCCGTCGGACAGGGCTACATACGAGCAGTACTTC.

The chain employs TRBV19 and TRBJ1-5; 8 bases line up with TRBD1. The V and J ends lost 10 bases and 2 bases, in that order; junction bases with no gene match: 10. Germline V gene data show CDR1 as LNHDA and CDR2 as SQIVND (reference sequence). There are 15 residues in the CDR3. CDR3 amino acids: CATKDRGRGNQPQHF. The CDR3 DNA follows: TGTGCCACTAAAGACAGGGGTAGGGGCAATCAGCCCCAGCATTTT.

The chain recombines TRBV7-9 with TRBJ2-7; D uncertain. Trimming cost V 2 bases and J 7 bases, with 9 bases left between them. Looked up from germline, CDR1 is SEHNR and CDR2 is FQNEAQ (reference sequence). This CDR3 comprises 12 residues. The CDR3 DNA reads as TGTGCCAGCAGCTTACAGCGTGGAGAGCAGTACTTC. It encodes CASSLQRGEQYF.

V is TRBV28 and J is TRBJ2-5; 7 nucleotides match TRBD1. Germline lookup yields CDR1 MDHEN and CDR2 SYDVKM. The CDR3 covers 15 residues. Unmatched junction bases numbered 14, after V lost 6 bases and J lost 7 bases. The CDR3 nucleotides read TGTGCCAGCAGCCGCGTACAGGGGACCACTGGGACCCAGTACTTC. It specifies CASSRVQGTTGTQYF.

The chain combines TRBV4-2 with TRBJ1-4, with TRBD1 matching over 7 bases. The CDR3 has 16 amino acids. The V and J ends lost 3 bases and 7 bases, in that order; junction bases with no gene match: 11. CDR1 and CDR2 from the germline V gene are LGHNA and YNFKEQ. The CDR3 protein is CASSQDPEGAVEKLFF. CDR3 coding DNA: TGTGCCAGCAGCCAGGACCCGGAGGGGGCGGTTGAAAAACTGTTTTTT.

The gene calls are TRBV4-2 and TRBJ2-7; 12 positions match TRBD2. The V and J ends lost 4 bases and 0 bases, in that order; junction bases with no gene match: 1. This CDR3 spans 15 amino acids. Looked up from germline, CDR1 is LGHNA and CDR2 is YNFKEQ. CDR3 loop: CASSLTSGSSYEQYF. DNA of the CDR3: TGTGCCAGCAGCCTGACTAGCGGGAGCTCCTACGAGCAGTACTTC.

This clone has just one count. V gene TRBV24-1 combines with J gene TRBJ2-3; TRBD2 agrees at 8 bases. This CDR3 spans 17 amino acids. V lost 3 bases and J lost 2; bases outside the gene matches: 9. The germline CDR1 and CDR2 sequences are KGHDR and SFDVKD. CDR3 in DNA: TGTGCCACCAGTGATACCCCTATAGCGGGAACCACAGATACGCAGTATTTT. This gives the protein CATSDTPIAGTTDTQYF.

The V call is TRBV5-1, the J call TRBJ1-2; 7 positions agree with TRBD1. The V segment lost 9 bases and the J segment 3 bases; nucleotides outside the gene matches: 8. The germline V gene has CDR1 SGHRS and CDR2 YFSETQ. This CDR3 is 13 amino acids long. The CDR3 here is CANRTGVHYGYTF. Written as DNA, the CDR3 is TGCGCCAACCGGACAGGAGTTCACTATGGCTACACCTTC.

This chain links TRBV19 with TRBJ1-1, with D maybe TRBD1 (6 bases). Trimming removed 7 bases at V and 1 base at J, with 10 bases between. Germline V gives CDR1 LNHDA, CDR2 SQIVND (reference sequence). CDR3 size: 13 residues. This CDR3 reads CASKRTANTEAFF. The CDR3 DNA reads TGTGCCAGTAAAAGGACAGCGAACACTGAAGCTTTCTTT.

The chain links TRBV27 to TRBJ2-6, with TRBD1 identical over 10 bases. The CDR3 runs to 19 residues. Germline CDR1 reads MNHEY; CDR2 reads SMNVEV (reference sequence). With 1 base clipped from V and 0 bases from J, the junction kept 6 bases outside the gene matches. The CDR3 is CASSLYGTGEYSGANVLTF. CDR3 DNA: TGTGCCAGCAGTTTATACGGGACAGGGGAATACTCTGGGGCCAACGTCCTGACTTTC.

This chain joins TRBV7-9 and TRBJ2-7; the match to TRBD2 covers 8 bases. The CDR3 runs to 17 residues. V was clipped by 3 bases and J by 4 bases; unmatched bases: 14. Germline lookup yields CDR1 SEHNR and CDR2 FQNEAQ (reference sequence). CDR3 sequence: CASSLGDYASGSYEQYF. The CDR3 coding sequence is TGTGCCAGCAGCTTGGGTGACTATGCGAGCGGGAGTTACGAGCAGTACTTC.

The chain carries TRBV12-5 and TRBJ1-2; 10 positions agree with TRBD1. Germline V CDR1 and CDR2: LGHNT, FRNRAP. The CDR3 length is 15 residues. The V gene end was trimmed by 5 bases and the J gene end by 4 bases; junction bases not matched to a gene: 7. The chain's CDR3 is CASGRRDRGVYGYTF. CDR3 coding DNA: TGTGCTAGTGGTCGCAGGGACAGGGGAGTCTATGGCTACACCTTC.

J is TRBJ2-3 and V is TRBV6-2 or TRBV6-3; a possible D gene is TRBD2 (5 bases). Germline assignment: CDR1 MNHEY and CDR2 SVGEGT. V lost 5 bases to trimming and J lost 2 bases, with 11 bases between them. This CDR3 contains 14 residues. Here the CDR3 reads CASSRPRVTDTQYF. CDR3 coding DNA: TGTGCCAGCAGTAGACCGCGGGTCACAGATACGCAGTATTTT.

The V gene is TRBV19, the J gene TRBJ1-2, with D possibly being TRBD1 (5 bases). The germline gives CDR1 LNHDA, CDR2 SQIVND (reference sequence). The V gene lost 3 bases and the J gene lost 4 bases, with 12 bases spanning the gap. CDR3 length: 14 amino acids. This CDR3 reads CASSIDHQGYGYTF. The CDR3 DNA sequence: TGTGCCAGTAGTATTGATCATCAGGGCTATGGCTACACCTTC.

This chain links TRBV4-2 with TRBJ1-5, with TRBD1 matching 7 bases. V lost 3 bases and J lost 2; bases outside the gene matches: 4. Germline V gene data show CDR1 as LGHNA and CDR2 as YNFKEQ. CDR3 size: 15 residues. The CDR3 DNA follows: TGTGCCAGCAGCCAGGACAGGATGGGCAATCAGCCCCAGCATTTT. It is translated as CASSQDRMGNQPQHF.